These 13 T cell receptor beta chains came from one sample sequenced in a study of shared clonotypes between healthy human individuals. The data were produced by immunoSEQ multiplex PCR, yet TCRdb's version contains in-frame clones alone and is incomplete. Of 2 million to 2.5 million clones in the sample, almost 96% were seen once. Source material: naive CD4+ T cells sorted from blood. Subset described: CD45RA+ positively selected. Receptor source: a man aged 18 to 30 in good health.

The V call is TRBV28, the J call TRBJ1-5; D uncertain. In germline, CDR1 is MDHEN, CDR2 SYDVKM. The V gene lost 9 bases and the J gene lost 6 bases, with 6 bases spanning the gap. The CDR3 extends over 10 amino acids. The DNA for the CDR3 is TGTGCCAGTCATTTTCAGCCCCAGCATTTT. Protein sequence: CASHFQPQHF. The variable domain in full, completed from reference TRBV28 and TRBJ1-5, reads DVKVTQSSRYLVKRTGEKVFLECVQDMDHENMFWYRQDPGLGLRLIYFSYDVKMKEKGDIPEGYSVSREKKERFSLILESASTNQTSMYLCASHFQPQHFGDGTRLSIL.

For the CDR3, the DNA is TGTGCCAGCAGCTACCACCGTACAGGGGCTAACGGGGAGCTGTTTTTT. Translated: CASSYHRTGANGELFF. The chain uses TRBV11-1 and TRBJ2-2; 7 bases match TRBD1. V lost 4 bases to trimming and J lost 7 bases; unmatched junction nucleotides: 12. The germline V gene encodes CDR1 SGHAT and CDR2 FQDESV (reference sequence). This CDR3 region has 16 residues.

This chain joins TRBV6-5 and TRBJ2-2; either TRBD1 or TRBD2 may supply D (5 bases each). Trimming cost V 6 bases and J 5 bases, with 16 bases left between them. The CDR3 has 15 residues. Germline CDR1 and CDR2: MNHEY and SVGAGI. CDR3 nucleotides: TGTGCCAGCAGCTTGCTGGGACGGGCGACCGGGGAGCTGTTTTTT. Its translation is CASSLLGRATGELFF.

The chain recombines TRBV30 with TRBJ1-6; TRBD1 matches at 9 bases. Germline loops: CDR1 GTSNPN, CDR2 SVGIG (reference sequence). The CDR3 contains 16 residues. The V segment lost 2 bases and the J segment 2 bases; nucleotides outside the gene matches: 4. Here the CDR3 DNA reads TGTGCCTGGAGTACGGGACAGGGAACCTATAATTCACCCCTCCACTTT. Protein product: CAWSTGQGTYNSPLHF.

V and J are TRBV15 and TRBJ1-3; 7 bases align to TRBD1. The V gene's germline CDR1 is LNHNV and CDR2 YYDKDF (reference sequence). The CDR3 has 16 residues. V trimming: 2 bases; J trimming: 4 bases; junction bases outside the gene matches: 8. This CDR3 is CATSRTTGVTGNTIYF. The DNA of the CDR3 is TGTGCCACCAGCAGAACCACAGGGGTGACCGGAAACACCATATATTTT.

This chain links TRBV4-1 with TRBJ1-1; D not certain. Germline loops: CDR1 MGHRA, CDR2 YSYEKL. The CDR3 has 12 amino acids. V gave up 2 bases and J gave up 3 bases, with 4 bases separating them. The CDR3 nucleotides are TGCGCCAGCAGCCAAATATACACTGAAGCTTTCTTT. Protein sequence: CASSQIYTEAFF.

The sample holds one count of this clone. J is TRBJ2-1 and V is TRBV6-6; a weak D match, TRBD2 (5 bases). Trimming removed 7 bases from V and 11 bases from J, with 12 bases in between. The V gene's germline CDR1 is MNHNY and CDR2 SVGAGI (reference sequence). The CDR3 consists of 11 residues. The DNA for the CDR3 is TGTGCCAGCACGCAAGGGAGCAAGCAGTTCTTC. It codes for CASTQGSKQFF.

The chain employs TRBV5-7 and TRBJ1-2; TRBD1 might be the D (6 bases). TRBV5-7 is an ORF for which the function is uncertain. The CDR3 loop spans 11 amino acids. The germline V and J ends were trimmed by 4 bases and 8 bases, with 9 bases remaining between them. The CDR3 nucleotides are TGTGCCAGCAGCATGAGGGGGGGCTACACCTTC. As protein: CASSMRGGYTF.

The chain combines TRBV27 with TRBJ1-5; 7 bases map to TRBD1. The J segment lost 4 bases and the V segment lost 4 bases, leaving 4 bases of the junction unmatched. The CDR3 runs 14 residues. The germline CDR1 and CDR2 sequences are MNHEY and SMNVEV (reference sequence). The CDR3 region has the DNA TGTGCCAGCAGTTCGGACAGGTCAAATCAGCCCCAGCATTTT. Amino acids: CASSSDRSNQPQHF.

The chain carries TRBV10-3 and TRBJ2-1, with D perhaps TRBD1 (6 bases). This CDR3 comprises 17 residues. The V end lost 8 bases, the J end lost 4 bases, and 24 bases lay between the germline ends. In germline, CDR1 is ENHRY, CDR2 SYGVKD. The CDR3: CAIQIGLSVTGYNEQFF. Here the CDR3 DNA reads TGTGCCATCCAGATCGGATTAAGTGTGACAGGATACAATGAGCAGTTCTTC.

This sequence joins TRBV5-1 and TRBJ1-2, with D perhaps TRBD1 (6 bases). Trimming took 2 bases from V and 6 from J, leaving 11 bases between them. Germline V gene lookup returns CDR1 SGHRS and CDR2 YFSETQ. This CDR3 spans 13 amino acids. CDR3: CASSFAPGDGYTF. CDR3 in DNA: TGCGCCAGCAGCTTCGCCCCAGGGGATGGCTACACCTTC.

Only one count was recorded for this clone. The chain employs TRBV5-6 and TRBJ1-2, with 10 bases lining up with TRBD1. This CDR3 contains 14 residues. Germline V CDR1 and CDR2: SGHDT, YYEEEE. V was pared by 6 bases and J by 4 bases, with 6 bases of the junction left unmatched. CDR3: CASKRQGAGYGYTF. As DNA, the CDR3 is TGTGCCAGCAAACGACAGGGGGCTGGCTATGGCTACACCTTC.

This chain uses TRBV18 with TRBJ2-7, with 12 bases lining up with TRBD2. From germline, CDR1 is KGHSH and CDR2 LQKENI. The length of the CDR3 is 18 residues. The V segment lost 1 base and the J segment 2 bases; nucleotides outside the gene matches: 9. CDR3 nucleotides: TGTGCCAGCTCACCACGTTCTAGCGGGAGGGTAGGGGCCTACGAGCAGTACTTC. Translating it yields CASSPRSSGRVGAYEQYF.